This T cell receptor beta chain was sequenced for a study of T cells in Graves' hyperthyroidism and ophthalmopathy. Study-wide background: Pretreatment peripheral blood was obtained at initial diagnosis.

Fresh peripheral blood, approximately 9.6 ml, yielded the PBMCs. Regarding the study as a whole: Within blood appeared most thyroid clonotypes that had expanded above 0.001.

CDR1 is SGHTA and CDR2 is FQGTGA in the germline V gene. This CDR3 contains 13 residues. With 4 bases clipped from V and 5 bases from J, the junction kept 2 bases outside the gene matches. Researchers took RNA transcripts and amplified the TCR beta CDR3 regions from them. Primed by the HTBI set, a first-round RT-PCR was run on the TCR CDR3. MiXCR, run by TCRdb on the multiplex PCR reads, gives a single entry per CDR3 protein. The sample shows approximately 100,000 distinct CDR3 sequences, over 45% of them seen only once. In the case of this clonotype: The target antigen is unknown.

The specimen sequenced was blood. The genes are TRBV7-3 and TRBJ2-7; 10 nucleotides align to TRBD1. The origin of this receptor is a man aged 40-49 years with Graves' hyperthyroidism. CDR3 amino acids: CASSSDRGHEQYF. CDR3 sequence (DNA): TGTGCCAGCAGCTCAGACAGGGGGCACGAGCAGTACTTC.